Listed below are T cell receptor beta chains from one sample, sequenced in a study of CD8 T cells in ankylosing spondylitis. Each CDR3 protein gets one entry after TCRdb re-called the 5' RACE reads with MiXCR. The sample includes roughly 240,000 distinct CDR3 sequences, under 35% of them seen just once. Sequencing was performed on blood, either unsorted or a sorted T cell fraction (not recorded which). The receptors here all came from a male donor with ankylosing spondylitis or in good health (not recorded which). The CDR3 runs from the conserved cysteine through the conserved F or W. Clone size is stated in some rows and not others, as once, few, many or a class when expanded.

cdr3_length: 16
v_call: TRBV7-6
clone_size: -
j_call: TRBJ2-2
cdr3_aa: CASSSQTGSDTGELFF

cdr3_length: 15
v_call: TRBV9
clone_size: -
j_call: TRBJ1-5
cdr3_aa: CASSSDPYSNQPQHF

cdr3_length: 15
v_call: TRBV12-3/TRBV12-4
clone_size: -
j_call: TRBJ2-1
cdr3_aa: CASSPSGGARNEQFF

cdr3_length: 13
v_call: TRBV5-5
clone_size: few
j_call: TRBJ2-3
cdr3_aa: CASSLGSSDTQYF

cdr3_length: 14
v_call: TRBV29-1
clone_size: many
j_call: TRBJ2-3
cdr3_aa: CSVGVAGDTDTQYF

cdr3_length: 12
v_call: TRBV20-1
clone_size: -
j_call: TRBJ1-1
cdr3_aa: CSASEGVTEAFF

cdr3_length: 15
v_call: TRBV11-2
clone_size: -
j_call: TRBJ1-1
cdr3_aa: CASSSLRQGYTEAFF

cdr3_length: 15
v_call: TRBV10-3
clone_size: few
j_call: TRBJ2-5
cdr3_aa: CAISDRAIYQETQYF

cdr3_length: 15
v_call: TRBV20-1
clone_size: -
j_call: TRBJ2-5
cdr3_aa: CSAREPAGPGETQYF

cdr3_length: 17
v_call: TRBV4-1
clone_size: -
j_call: TRBJ2-6
cdr3_aa: CASSQDGTGTGANVLTF

cdr3_length: 15
v_call: TRBV6-5
clone_size: -
j_call: TRBJ2-3
cdr3_aa: CASSYSGEGADTQYF